This T cell receptor beta chain comes out of a study of cytomegalovirus exposure and HLA in healthy donors (dated by TCRdb to about 2017). Context from the whole study: An earlier analysis of some 500 of the donors reported about 250 Gb of sequence data and about 100 million unique TCR beta sequences from approximately 180 million T cells. An early release that covered more than 550 HLA-typed donors contained approximately 290 gigabases of sequencing data and about 84 million unique TCR sequences. Of the roughly 400 genotyped donors, roughly 80% were placed in the genetic ancestry cluster associated with self-reported Caucasian donors. The aim of the study was to test whether cataloging public T cell receptors could identify signatures of past pathogen exposure. The T cell repertoires of roughly 660 subjects were profiled by immunosequencing and related to cytomegalovirus serostatus. A separate validation cohort of some 130 different subjects was used in addition to the roughly 700-subject first cohort. To predict cytomegalovirus infection status, the study combined high-throughput TCR immunosequencing, statistical association of individual TCRs with disease status, and machine learning. To study patterns of TCR occurrence, a later analysis re-analyzed previously published TCR beta repertoires from several hundred donors and added high-resolution HLA genotyping. In the later analysis, no new phenotypic data were used to find candidate immune exposures; instead, reliance was placed on TCR beta sequences and their occurrence across donors. An earlier analysis of 500 to 750 of the donors applied high-throughput TCR beta sequencing to assess whether each TCR beta V gene segment acted as functional or pseudogenic. Alongside the repertoire data, information on donor age, sex, ethnicity and CMV serostatus was compiled. In a later genetic analysis, genome-wide SNP genotypes for 398 of the 666 donors were used, and that subset was treated as a discovery cohort. Every discovery cohort repertoire had been produced on one sequencing platform. Both class I and class II loci were covered by HLA typing, at four-digit resolution. Typing coverage varied by locus: roughly 620-640 donors for A, B, C, DRB1 and DQB1; roughly 500 for DQA1; about 600 for DPA1; approximately 470 for DPB1. A handful of DR-DQ haplotypes were handled as single units for association and clustering because linkage in the cohort was strong. Among roughly 400 genotyped donors of the cohort, an average of around 240,000 unique TCR beta nucleotide sequences were sequenced per donor, roughly a sixth of them non-productive.

The cohort consisted of 600 to 700 healthy bone marrow donors. Cohort members were all nominally healthy when sampled, although unrecorded immune exposures were likely present. The donor was CMV seronegative and belonged to the group of 380 or so seronegative cohort members. Every donor gave a peripheral blood sample, and the peripheral blood mononuclear cells from that sample were used for TCR beta sequencing. The Qiagen DNeasy Blood Extraction Kit was used to extract genomic DNA from the blood cell samples. Libraries were constructed by the immunoSEQ multiplex PCR assay. For the multiplex PCR, a mixture combining 60 forward primers for TCR Vbeta segments and 13 reverse primers for TCR Jbeta segments was used. Amplification of the CDR3 region of rearranged TCR beta genes was performed with a multiplex PCR assay on genomic DNA. The Illumina HiSeq System was used to sequence the amplified TCR beta libraries as 87-base-pair reads. As for the authors' bioinformatics: A later analysis counted about 80 million unique TCR beta chains across the 650 to 700 repertoires, and some 11 million of these chains were shared by at least two donors. A nearest-neighbor algorithm error-corrected the raw reads and collapsed the reads into unique sequences, merging closely related sequences to remove PCR and sequencing errors. V, D and J gene segments were assigned by aligning CDR3 sequences to IMGT reference sequences. For a sequence to be retained, a match of at least six nucleotides was required to both a V gene segment and a J gene segment. A rearrangement was called productive if the CDR3 had no stop codons and remained in frame with V and J, and every other rearrangement was called non-productive. Following IMGT convention, CDR3 was defined as the stretch from the second conserved V-encoded cysteine to the conserved J-encoded phenylalanine. In an earlier analysis of more than 550 of the donors, sequences lacking an unambiguous match to a single V gene segment were excluded. In an earlier analysis of approximately 550 of the donors, V segments were called functional above 56.7% productive rearrangements and were called segregating when the between-donor standard deviation exceeded 5%. A statistical classification framework was developed to diagnose cytomegalovirus status using the catalog of TCR beta chain sequences. In a later analysis, TCR nucleotide sequences were compared against IMGT/GENE-DB human TR gene sequences so that V and J genes could be assigned. In a later analysis, CDR3 sequences and most-parsimonious VDJ recombination scenarios were assigned using the TCRdist pipeline. In a later analysis, each TCR beta chain was defined by its CDR3 amino acid sequence together with its V-gene family, and reads lacking a unique V-gene family were excluded. To address suspected cross-contamination and a sequencing artifact, a later analysis removed around 590 highly shared, low-generation-probability nucleotide sequences. In a later analysis, a clonal expansion index was calculated for each public chain from normalized within-repertoire ranks of inferred template counts. In a later analysis, generation probabilities were computed using a VDJ recombination model fitted to out-of-frame rearrangements, and the results were checked against IGoR. In a later analysis, hypergeometric tests were used to score TCR-TCR, TCR-HLA and TCR-CMV co-occurrence, with a repertoire-size bias correction applied to TCR pairs. In a later analysis, false discovery rates were estimated by permuting HLA or CMV assignments 20 times. In a later analysis, co-occurring TCRs were grouped using DBSCAN, with TCRdist sequence similarity added in when clustering inside HLA-allele-positive subsets. Repertoires with fewer than 30,000 or more than 120,000 public chains were left out of co-occurrence clustering, as were four to six repertoires with anomalous nucleotide sharing. TCRdb stores this immuneACCESS table with in-frame sequences only. Part of the clones is absent; in the studies checked, under half of the shortfall reflects unresolved V genes, and no reason is known for the rest. The V and J calls and clone size come from that table; D and trimming were worked out from the DNA. The sample table records under 150,000 clones; about 86% of these occur just once. The top ten hold under 6.5% of the sample.

The CDR3 has 14 amino acids, counting the end cysteine and phenylalanine. CDR3 DNA is the only sequence kept; it has 42 bases, read in frame from the first base. The germline V gene yields SQVTM for CDR1 and ANQGSEA for CDR2. Here V drops 5 bases and J drops 5 bases, and the junction holds 6 bases not matched to any gene. This clone occurred a few times. Its antigen specificity is not known. No qualities accompany the bases; no much larger clone lies one base away. Overall study results and their limits: HLA typing was unavailable for some donors at each locus, so association tests used only the typed subset. In a later genetic analysis, fewer N-insertions in productive TCRs were reported among donors in an Asian-associated ancestry cluster than the roughly 700-donor mean. V-gene and J-gene trimming of TCR beta chains was associated with a missense DCLRE1C variant in a later genetic analysis, and the association was replicated in an independent cohort. According to the authors, the approach could potentially be generalized to other disease states and immunological phenotypes. In an earlier analysis of approximately 590 of the donors, most TCR beta V segments appeared in productive rearrangements about 87% or about 30% of the time, broadly matching IMGT annotations. Presence/absence analyses assumed roughly uniform sequencing depth across donors, an assumption that may not hold. According to a later analysis, parvovirus B19, influenza, CMV and Epstein-Barr virus appeared linked to several top co-occurrence clusters. Assigning TCR associations to individual alleles was difficult when HLA alleles, especially DR and DQ, strongly co-occurred. In the study, some 160 TCR beta chains were listed as associated with cytomegalovirus. In a later analysis, HLA-associated TCR beta chains showed more clonal expansion and lower generation probabilities than non-associated chains that were equally common. A cluster of highly shared sequence variants was judged likely to represent a technical artifact of the sequencing pipeline. According to a later analysis, most CMV-associated TCR beta chains appeared to be HLA-restricted, and the HLA associations seemed to be driven largely by CMV exposure. A further reported finding was that TCR beta sequences accurately predicted the HLA-A and HLA-B alleles for most subjects in the first cohort. Some IMGT-functional V segments, including TRBV6-2 and TRBV6-3, could not be told apart with the 87-base-pair reads, so those segments were excluded. Cytomegalovirus status was reported to be diagnosed by the classifier with high specificity and sensitivity in both the original and validation cohorts. A few of the identified cytomegalovirus-associated TCR beta chains were confirmed in vitro to be specific for cytomegalovirus antigens. In this cohort, only TCR beta chains were sequenced, and detectable features were limited by the absence of alpha or paired-chain data. In a later analysis, some 18,000 TCR beta sequences were associated with specific HLA alleles at a false discovery rate of 0.05. In a later analysis, TCR association rates were found to vary across HLA loci, with the most associated TCRs seen for DRB1 alleles and the fewest for HLA-C alleles. For the cohort, immune exposure information was limited to CMV serostatus. Over 15 rarely observed V segments, including chromosome 9 orphons, were excluded from the earlier analysis of a few hundred of the donors because counts were too low. Most TCR sequences were observed very rarely across donors, whereas some public TCRs were present in many individuals. Linkage disequilibrium might explain the correlated functional status among segregating V segments, but an unknown experimental factor could not be ruled out.

This clonotype was obtained from a woman in her twenties or thirties in good health and CMV-seronegative. The sequence joins TRBV29-1 to TRBJ1-4; a stretch of 9 junction bases matches TRBD1. Sequenced material: PBMCs. The encoded CDR3 is CSVYTGTGNEKLFF. In nucleotides, the sequence is TGCAGCGTTTATACCGGGACAGGGAATGAAAAACTGTTTTTT.